The clone carrying this T cell receptor (beta chain) was detected ten times or more. Its antigen remains unknown. The entry originates in a study of T-cell memory formation after mild COVID-19. Notes on the study in general: Prior to infection, memory already included some responding clones, suggesting cross-reactive memory joined. Nothing confirmed that second-wave clones peaking on day 37 were specific for SARS-CoV-2. CD4+ contracting clones were found mainly in CM and EM, and CD8+ ones in EMRA. Among clones contracting day 15 to 85, CD4/CD8 was balanced, whereas later expanders leaned CD4+.

Trimming cost V 7 bases and J 3 bases, with 19 bases left between them. The germline gives CDR1 MNHNS, CDR2 SASEGT. The CDR3 is made up of 16 amino acids. One entry per CDR3 protein results from TCRdb running MiXCR on the 5' RACE reads. The sample consists of about 57,000 distinct CDR3 sequences, 9% to 15% of them appearing once. The sample taken for sequencing was PBMCs or a T cell subset sorted from them (not recorded which). V gene TRBV6-1 combines with J gene TRBJ2-1; D assignment may be TRBD1 or TRBD2 (6 bases each). The sequence came from a man younger than 30 who had mild COVID-19 (a few samples of this study predate the infection). Cell type and time point are not known. CDR3 bases: TGTGCCAGCACCGAAAGGGGGGAGACTGACTACAATGAGCAGTTCTTC. Amino acids: CASTERGETDYNEQFF.